This T cell receptor beta chain was obtained from a study of CD8 T cells in Susac syndrome. Broader study findings: It was acknowledged by the study that relatively few individuals were included in its TCR sequencing and HLA analysis.

Germline CDR1 and CDR2: MNHEY and SVGEGT. Trimming cost V 6 bases and J 10 bases; bases outside gene matches: 14. This CDR3 contains 14 residues. Random-hexamer reverse transcription was applied to roughly 0.5 to 1 ug RNA. The amplification used immunoSEQ multiplex PCR on TCR beta CDR3; it spanned 54 Vbeta and 13 Jbeta. MiXCR, applied by TCRdb to the immunoSEQ multiplex PCR reads, yields one record per CDR3 protein. The data show over 95,000 distinct CDR3 sequences, around 90% seen once. Details on this clonotype: No antigen is known for it.

The study sequenced TCR beta in blood CD8+ and CD4+ T cells. In contrast to the negatively isolated CD8+ and CD4+ T cells, TEMRA cells were FACS-enriched. Material: CD8+ T cells from PBMCs. The J gene is TRBJ1-2, the V gene TRBV6-2 or TRBV6-3; 7 bases agree with TRBD1. This TCR derives from a human donor in good health. CDR3 residues: CASSPAGTASIYTF. For the CDR3, the DNA is TGTGCCAGCAGCCCGGCCGGGACAGCCTCGATCTACACCTTC.